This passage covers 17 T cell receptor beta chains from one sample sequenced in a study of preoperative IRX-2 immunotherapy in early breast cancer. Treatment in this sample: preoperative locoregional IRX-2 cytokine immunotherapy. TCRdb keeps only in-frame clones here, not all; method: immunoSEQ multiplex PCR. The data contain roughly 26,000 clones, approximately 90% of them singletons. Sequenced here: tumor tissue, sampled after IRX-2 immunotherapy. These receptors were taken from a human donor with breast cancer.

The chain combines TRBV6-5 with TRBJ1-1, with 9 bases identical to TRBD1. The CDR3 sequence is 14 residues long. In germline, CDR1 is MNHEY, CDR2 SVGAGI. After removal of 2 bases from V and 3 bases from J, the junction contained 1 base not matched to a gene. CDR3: CASSYRTGDTEAFF. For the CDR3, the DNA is TGTGCCAGCAGTTACCGGACAGGGGACACTGAAGCTTTCTTT.

CDR3 amino acids: CATSRDQGAWQPQHF. For the CDR3, the DNA is TGTGCCACCAGCAGAGACCAGGGGGCTTGGCAGCCCCAGCATTTT. V gene TRBV15 combines with J gene TRBJ1-5, with 8 positions matching TRBD1. From germline, CDR1 is LNHNV and CDR2 YYDKDF (reference sequence). This CDR3 is 15 amino acids long. J gave up 7 bases and V 0 bases, and 5 bases lay outside the gene matches.

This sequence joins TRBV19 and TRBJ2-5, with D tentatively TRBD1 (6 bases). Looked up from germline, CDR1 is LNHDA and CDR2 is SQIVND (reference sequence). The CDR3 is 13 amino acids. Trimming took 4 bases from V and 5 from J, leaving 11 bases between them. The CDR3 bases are TGTGCCAGTAGTAATGACAGGACGGAGACCCAGTACTTC. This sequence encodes CASSNDRTETQYF.

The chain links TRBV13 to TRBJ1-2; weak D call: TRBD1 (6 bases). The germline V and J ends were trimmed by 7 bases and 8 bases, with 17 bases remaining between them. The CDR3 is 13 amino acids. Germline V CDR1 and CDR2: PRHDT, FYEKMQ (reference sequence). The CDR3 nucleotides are TGTGCCAGCAACCGGAGGACAGACGCCGGCTACACCTTC. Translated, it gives CASNRRTDAGYTF.

In DNA form, the CDR3 reads TGTGCCAGCTCACTGACAGGGGGGAACTATGGCTACACCTTC. Translating gives CASSLTGGNYGYTF. This chain uses TRBV18 with TRBJ1-2; 9 bases match TRBD1. With V trimmed by 4 bases and J by 2 bases, 2 bases remained unmatched. The CDR3 totals 14 residues. From germline, CDR1 is KGHSH and CDR2 LQKENI.

The chain's CDR3 is CASSLGNKPSGYNEQFF. DNA for the CDR3: TGCGCCAGCAGCTTGGGGAACAAGCCTAGCGGTTACAATGAGCAGTTCTTC. The chain couples TRBV5-1 to TRBJ2-1, with 7 nucleotides matching TRBD2. Germline V gene data show CDR1 as SGHRS and CDR2 as YFSETQ. CDR3 size: 17 residues. Losses at the gene ends were 0 bases for V and 4 bases for J; bases not matched to a gene: 10.

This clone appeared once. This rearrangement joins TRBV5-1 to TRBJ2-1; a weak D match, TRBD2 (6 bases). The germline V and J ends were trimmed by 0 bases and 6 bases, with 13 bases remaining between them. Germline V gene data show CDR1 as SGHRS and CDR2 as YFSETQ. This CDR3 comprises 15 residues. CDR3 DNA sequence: TGCGCCAGCAGCTTGGTAGGGGAGGTAGGCAATGAGCAGTTCTTC. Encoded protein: CASSLVGEVGNEQFF.

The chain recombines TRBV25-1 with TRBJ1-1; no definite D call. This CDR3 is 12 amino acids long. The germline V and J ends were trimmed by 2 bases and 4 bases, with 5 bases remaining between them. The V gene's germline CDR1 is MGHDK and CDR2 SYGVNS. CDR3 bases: TGTGCCAGCAGTGAAGAGGGCACTGAAGCTTTCTTT. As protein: CASSEEGTEAFF.

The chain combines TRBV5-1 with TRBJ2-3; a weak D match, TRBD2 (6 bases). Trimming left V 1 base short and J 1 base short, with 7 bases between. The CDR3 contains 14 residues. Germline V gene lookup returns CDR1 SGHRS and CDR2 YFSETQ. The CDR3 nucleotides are TGCGCCAGCAGCTTGTCTAGCGGCACAGATACGCAGTATTTT. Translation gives CASSLSSGTDTQYF. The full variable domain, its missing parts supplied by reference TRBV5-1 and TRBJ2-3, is KAGVTQTPRYLIKTRGQQVTLSCSPISGHRSVSWYQQTPGQGLQFLFEYFSETQRNKGNFPGRFSGRQFSNSRSEMNVSTLELGDSALYLCASSLSSGTDTQYFGPGTRLTVL.

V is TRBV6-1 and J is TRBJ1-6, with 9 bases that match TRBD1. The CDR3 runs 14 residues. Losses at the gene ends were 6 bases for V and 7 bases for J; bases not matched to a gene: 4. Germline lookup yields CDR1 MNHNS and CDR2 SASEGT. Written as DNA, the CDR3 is TGTGCCAGCAGGGCCGGGACAGGGAATTCACCCCTCCACTTT. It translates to CASRAGTGNSPLHF.

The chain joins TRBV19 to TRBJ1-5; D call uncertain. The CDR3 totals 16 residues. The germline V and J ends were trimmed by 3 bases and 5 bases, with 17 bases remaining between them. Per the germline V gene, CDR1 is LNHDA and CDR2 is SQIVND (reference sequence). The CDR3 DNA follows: TGTGCCAGTAGTATTAGAGGTCGGGGAAGTGATCAGCCCCAGCATTTT. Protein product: CASSIRGRGSDQPQHF.

CDR3 sequence (DNA): TGTGCCATCAGTGATCCCGAGGGCAATCAGCCCCAGCATTTT. Residues: CAISDPEGNQPQHF. The chain combines TRBV10-3 with TRBJ1-5; D gene uncertain. In germline, CDR1 is ENHRY, CDR2 SYGVKD. This CDR3 is 14 amino acids long. V was clipped by 3 bases and J by 2 bases, with 8 bases between them.

The CDR3, as DNA: TGTGCCAGCAGCTCCCCCGACAGGGGGCGGTTGGGTGAAAAACTGTTTTTT. This gives the protein CASSSPDRGRLGEKLFF. The chain recombines TRBV7-9 with TRBJ1-4; 10 bases fit TRBD1. The germline V gene encodes CDR1 SEHNR and CDR2 FQNEAQ (reference sequence). Trimming cost V 4 bases and J 7 bases; bases outside gene matches: 12. There are 17 residues in the CDR3.

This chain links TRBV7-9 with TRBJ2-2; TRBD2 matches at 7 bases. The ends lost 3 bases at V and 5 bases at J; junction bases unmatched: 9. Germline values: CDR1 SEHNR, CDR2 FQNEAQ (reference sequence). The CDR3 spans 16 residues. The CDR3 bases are TGTGCCAGCAGCTTCAGCCGGGACTATCGAACCGGGGAGCTGTTTTTT. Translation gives CASSFSRDYRTGELFF.

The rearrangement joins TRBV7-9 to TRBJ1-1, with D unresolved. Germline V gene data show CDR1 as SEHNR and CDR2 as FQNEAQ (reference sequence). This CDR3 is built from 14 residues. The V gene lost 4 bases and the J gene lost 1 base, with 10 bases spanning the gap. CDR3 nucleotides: TGTGCCAGCAGCTCAGATACACAGAACACTGAAGCTTTCTTT. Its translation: CASSSDTQNTEAFF.

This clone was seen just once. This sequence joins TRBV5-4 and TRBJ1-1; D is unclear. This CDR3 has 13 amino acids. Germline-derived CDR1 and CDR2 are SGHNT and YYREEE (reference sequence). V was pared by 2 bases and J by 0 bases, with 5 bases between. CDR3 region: CASSFGMNTEAFF. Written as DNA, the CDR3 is TGTGCCAGCAGCTTTGGGATGAACACTGAAGCTTTCTTT. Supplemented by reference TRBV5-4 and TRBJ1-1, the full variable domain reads ETGVTQSPTHLIKTRGQQVTLRCSSQSGHNTVSWYQQALGQGPQFIFQYYREEENGRGNFPPRFSGLQFPNYSSELNVNALELDDSALYLCASSFGMNTEAFFGQGTRLTVV.

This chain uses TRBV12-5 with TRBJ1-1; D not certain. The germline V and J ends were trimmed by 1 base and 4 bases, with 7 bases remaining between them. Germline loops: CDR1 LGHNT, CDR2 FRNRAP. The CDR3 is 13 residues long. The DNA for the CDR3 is TGTGCTAGTGGTTTGGATTCAGGCACTGAAGCTTTCTTT. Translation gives CASGLDSGTEAFF. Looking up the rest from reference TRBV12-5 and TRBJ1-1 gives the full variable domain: DARVTQTPRHKVTEMGQEVTMRCQPILGHNTVFWYRQTMMQGLELLAYFRNRAPLDDSGMPKDRFSAEMPDATLATLKIQPSEPRDSAVYFCASGLDSGTEAFFGQGTRLTVV.